This record covers a single T cell receptor beta chain. Its antigen is undetermined. The source of the sample is a study of regulatory dendritic cells for organ transplantation. Whole-study findings and limits: The most alloreactive TCR clonotypes were found in resting memory CD8+ cells.

TCRdb keeps only in-frame clones here, not all; method: immunoSEQ multiplex PCR. The sample comprises roughly 27,000 clones, approximately 86% of which are singletons, and approximately 0.43% rests with the top ten. Naive CD45RA+ and memory CD45RO+ CD4+ or CD8+ T cells were FACS-sorted. The germline V gene has CDR1 SGHTA and CDR2 FQGNSA. Trimming cost V 5 bases and J 1 base; bases outside gene matches: 6. CDR3 length: 16 amino acids. The sample comprised naive CD8+ T cells from blood. Subset: CD45RA+ naive T cells. The rearrangement joins TRBV7-2 to TRBJ1-3; 9 positions match TRBD1. This receptor was identified in a human donor in good health. CDR3 coding DNA: TGTGCCAGCAGCCAACTACAGGGGGCATCTGGAAACACCATATATTTT. Protein product: CASSQLQGASGNTIYF.